This passage covers 3 T cell receptor beta chains from one sample sequenced in a study of T cell repertoires in cytomegalovirus infection. One entry per CDR3 protein, called by TCRdb with MiXCR from the reads. Here the sample spans around 770,000 distinct CDR3 sequences, 29% being singletons. These TCRs are of unknown antigen specificity. The sample consisted of cultured CD8+ T cells from PBMCs, taken from culture after CMV antigen stimulation. The receptor source for this set is a human donor in good health (CMV status not recorded). Some clones in this sample may be carry-over from other donors' samples.

V is TRBV12-3 or TRBV12-4 and J is TRBJ2-1; TRBD1 aligns across 10 bases. This CDR3 region has 14 residues. V gave up 6 bases and J gave up 8 bases; unmatched junction bases: 7. The CDR3 reads CASRKGTGVHEQFF. CDR3 nucleotide sequence: TGTGCCAGCAGGAAGGGGACAGGGGTACATGAGCAGTTCTTC.

This chain connects TRBV19 to TRBJ2-7; 8 bases line up with TRBD1. J was trimmed by 5 bases and V by 3 bases; bases with no gene match: 3. Germline V lookup: CDR1 LNHDA, CDR2 SQIVND (reference sequence). There are 13 residues in the CDR3. The DNA for the CDR3 is TGTGCCAGTAGTATTGCAGGGGGCGACGAGCAGTACGTC. It encodes CASSIAGGDEQYV.

This clonotype has at least ten counts. The chain employs TRBV27 and TRBJ1-5; D might be TRBD1 (6 bases). Trimming removed 4 bases at V and 1 base at J, with 8 bases between. CDR3 length: 14 residues. Germline-derived CDR1 and CDR2 are MNHEY and SMNVEV (reference sequence). The CDR3 sequence is CASSYGQSNQPQHF. DNA of the CDR3: TGTGCCAGCAGTTACGGACAGAGCAATCAGCCCCAGCATTTT.